The rows below give T cell receptor beta chains drawn from one sample of a study of T cell changes during pregnancy in multiple sclerosis. TCRdb's table, derived via immunoSEQ multiplex PCR, lists solely in-frame clones and lacks some. Here the sample spans over 90,000 clones, approximately 93% being singletons. Material: peripheral blood, obtained after pregnancy. These receptors were obtained from a female donor with multiple sclerosis, enrolled in a pregnancy study. Each CDR3 is given with its conserved first and last residue. D genes are given only for firm matches. Part of the rows lack a size; the others show once, few, many or a class for expanded clones.

D gene	V gene	J gene	clone size	CDR3 DNA	CDR3 protein
NA	TRBV7-6	TRBJ2-1	NA	TGTGCCAGCAGCTACCCATATAAAGCGGAGAATGAGCAGTTCTTC	CASSYPYKAENEQFF
TRBD1	TRBV2	TRBJ2-7	NA	TGTGCCAGCAGTGGGGGGCAGGGGGCTTACGAGCAGTACTTC	CASSGGQGAYEQYF
TRBD1	TRBV28	TRBJ1-5	NA	TGTGCCAGCAGACCGACAGGGGAAGGACAGCCCCAGCATTTT	CASRPTGEGQPQHF
NA	TRBV6-5	TRBJ2-5	NA	TGTGCCAGCAGTGCATCCAGAGGGTTAGGAGAGACCCAGTACTTC	CASSASRGLGETQYF
NA	TRBV27	TRBJ1-2	few	TGTGCCAGCAGAACGGGGTACTATGGCTACACCTTC	CASRTGYYGYTF
NA	TRBV7-2	TRBJ2-5	NA	TGTGCCAGCAGCCCAGGGGTGTTAGAGACCCAGTACTTC	CASSPGVLETQYF
NA	TRBV11-2	TRBJ1-5	once	TGTGCCAGCAGCTTAGGGCATTTTAACGGCAATCAGCCCCAGCATTTT	CASSLGHFNGNQPQHF
TRBD2	TRBV7-9	TRBJ2-1	once	TGTGCCAGCAGCTTTGAGGGAGGGCGTAATGAGCAGTTCTTC	CASSFEGGRNEQFF
TRBD2	TRBV5-6	TRBJ2-3	NA	TGTGCCAGCTCTCCCAGACAGCTAGCGGGAGGTTTTTTTACAGATACGCAGTATTTT	CASSPRQLAGGFFTDTQYF
TRBD2	TRBV7-3	TRBJ2-1	few	TGTGCCAGCAGCCCGGTCGGGGGGTTCACGAATGAGCAGTTCTTC	CASSPVGGFTNEQFF
TRBD2	TRBV10-3	TRBJ2-3	NA	TGTGCCATCAGTGAGGGGGGAGGGCCAGATACGCAGTATTTT	CAISEGGGPDTQYF
NA	TRBV27	TRBJ2-2	NA	TGTGCCAGCAGTTTAGCCCCAAGCCCCAACACCGGGGAGCTGTTTTTT	CASSLAPSPNTGELFF
TRBD2	TRBV4-2	TRBJ2-5	once	TGTGCCAGCAGCCCGGGGACTAGCGGGCCACAAGAGACCCAGTACTTC	CASSPGTSGPQETQYF
NA	TRBV14	TRBJ1-1	NA	TGTGCCAGCAGCCAAGATAACAGGGTAGAAGCTTTCTTT	CASSQDNRVEAFF
TRBD1	TRBV15	TRBJ1-2	NA	TGTGCCACCAGCAGAGATAGCCCGACAGGGTTAGTGTCCTACACCTTC	CATSRDSPTGLVSYTF
TRBD2	TRBV29-1	TRBJ2-2	NA	TGCAGCGTCGCCCTTAGGGCTAGCGGGAGGGCCCGGACCGGGGAGCTGTTTTTT	CSVALRASGRARTGELFF
TRBD2	TRBV6-5	TRBJ2-3	NA	TGTGCCAGCAGTTACGGGCTAGCGGGAGTCACAGATACGCAGTATTTT	CASSYGLAGVTDTQYF
TRBD1	TRBV7-9	TRBJ2-1	once	TGTGCCAGCAGCTTAACAGGGGTGACTGAGCAGTTCTTC	CASSLTGVTEQFF
NA	TRBV4-1	TRBJ1-5	NA	TGCGCCAGCAGCCCACAGAATAGCAATCAGCCCCAGCATTTT	CASSPQNSNQPQHF
NA	TRBV27	TRBJ2-2	NA	TGTGCCAGCAATAAGCAGAACACCGGGGAGCTGTTTTTT	CASNKQNTGELFF
NA	TRBV7-3	TRBJ1-1	NA	TGTGCCAGCAGCTTAAAGCAGGCCTGGACTGAAGCTTTCTTT	CASSLKQAWTEAFF
NA	TRBV19	TRBJ1-4	NA	TGTGCCAGTAGGGTGTCGGGGTATGATGAAAAACTGTTTTTT	CASRVSGYDEKLFF
TRBD1	TRBV9	TRBJ1-1	once	TGTGCCAGCAGCGCAGGGGGGACTGAAGCTTTCTTT	CASSAGGTEAFF
TRBD1	TRBV5-1	TRBJ1-4	NA	TGCGCCAGCAGCTTGTTAGGACAGGGGAGGGAAAAACTGTTTTTT	CASSLLGQGREKLFF
TRBD1	TRBV6-6	TRBJ1-4	NA	TGTGCCAGCAGTTACGCCACCGGGACAGGGGATGAAAAACTGTTTTTT	CASSYATGTGDEKLFF
NA	TRBV10-1	TRBJ2-7	NA	TGCGCCAGCAGTGAGTGGACAGACTACGAGCAGTACTTC	CASSEWTDYEQYF
NA	TRBV9	TRBJ2-1	few	TGTGCCAGCGGCGGAGGATCCTACAATGAGCAGTTCTTC	CASGGGSYNEQFF
TRBD2	TRBV11-1	TRBJ2-2	NA	TGTGCCAGCAGCCCCACTAGCGGGGGTTACACCGGGGAGCTGTTTTTT	CASSPTSGGYTGELFF
TRBD1	TRBV6-6	TRBJ1-1	few	TGTGCCAGCAGTTACGAGACAGGGAGAGGGAACACTGAAGCTTTCTTT	CASSYETGRGNTEAFF
TRBD1	TRBV6-5	TRBJ1-2	NA	TGTGCCAGCAGTTACGGGACAGAAGATGGCTACACCTTC	CASSYGTEDGYTF
NA	TRBV9	TRBJ2-5	once	TGTGCCAGCAGCCCGGGACATAGCCAAGAGACCCAGTACTTC	CASSPGHSQETQYF
NA	TRBV10-1	TRBJ2-1	NA	TGCGCCAGCAGCCCCGGGACATATAATGAGCAGTTCTTC	CASSPGTYNEQFF
TRBD1	TRBV19	TRBJ2-1	NA	TGTGCCAGCACCACAACAGGGGGCTATGAGCAGTTCTTC	CASTTTGGYEQFF
TRBD2	TRBV5-1	TRBJ2-1	NA	TGCGCCAGCAGCTTGAAAGCGGTAGCGGGAGCTAGTGAGCAGTTCTTC	CASSLKAVAGASEQFF
TRBD1	TRBV7-9	TRBJ2-1	NA	TGTGCCAGCAGCCCCCGCACCCGGGACAGGGATTACAATGAGCAGTTCTTC	CASSPRTRDRDYNEQFF